The present entry profiles one T cell receptor (beta chain) with its context. Its antigen is unidentified. RNA transcripts yielded amplified TCR beta CDR3 regions. RT-PCR in the first round used HTBI primers; a second-round multiplex PCR followed. From the multiplex PCR reads, TCRdb called clonotypes with MiXCR, one entry per CDR3 protein. This table holds about 640,000 distinct CDR3 sequences, over 40% found once. This sample was taken from a study of Graves' ophthalmopathy and Graves' hyperthyroidism. Broader study findings: A classifier, a 13-signature model, separated ophthalmopathy from stable hyperthyroidism with approximately 88% sensitivity and about 82% specificity.

None of the included patients had other autoimmune diseases, uncontrolled infections, pregnancy or lactation, as these led to exclusion. Diagnoses were established from clinical symptoms, serum thyroxine, TRAb, thyroid ultrasound and orbital computed tomography. The PBMCs originated from around 11 ml of fresh peripheral blood. With V trimmed by 6 bases and J by 5 bases, 6 bases remained unmatched. CDR3 size: 14 residues. Germline loops: CDR1 SEHNR, CDR2 FQNEAQ (reference sequence). The specimen sequenced was peripheral blood. The rearrangement links TRBV7-9 to TRBJ2-5; 10 bases align to TRBD1. The clonotype was recovered from an adult man with Graves' ophthalmopathy. The CDR3 region is CASRQTGGMETQYF. CDR3 bases: TGTGCCAGCAGACAGACAGGGGGCATGGAGACCCAGTACTTC.